This T cell receptor (beta chain) derives from a study of control samples from healthy donors and cancer patients (TCRdb year 2020). As to this clone: Its cognate antigen has yet to be identified. Base qualities were left out, and no much larger clone turns up one base away.

Library creation used the immunoSEQ multiplex PCR assay. Not all clones reach the TCRdb copy of this immuneACCESS table, which keeps in-frame sequences only. Checked studies attribute under half of the gap to unresolved V genes and leave the rest unexplained. Recorded for this sample are roughly 63,000 clones; about 92% of them occurred a single time. Approximately 1.5% of the sample is taken by the ten largest. The CDR3 runs 15 amino acids, cysteine and phenylalanine included. Only the CDR3 portion is preserved as DNA: 45 bases, with reading frame beginning at the first base. V is pruned by 2 bases and J by 5 bases, leaving 6 bases of the junction without a gene match. The germline V gene provides CDR1 SGHRS and CDR2 YFSETQ.

The sequence was obtained from a man between 35 and 55 years old with colorectal cancer. The sequencing input was PBMCs. Here the chain combines TRBV5-1 and TRBJ2-5; TRBD1 fits 10 bases in the junction. The CDR3 region: CASSLGTGAGETQYF. The nucleotides read TGCGCCAGCAGCTTAGGGACAGGGGCCGGGGAGACCCAGTACTTC.